This is a list of T cell receptor beta chains from one sample in a study of blood T cell repertoires in COVID-19. Method: immunoSEQ multiplex PCR; TCRdb's copy keeps in-frame clones and lacks some. The table records 35,000 to 50,000 clones, over 80% of them present only once. Material for sequencing was peripheral blood. All receptors derive from a woman of 80 years or more with acute or convalescent COVID-19. Each CDR3 is given with its conserved first and last residue.

V gene: TRBV19; J gene: TRBJ1-5; CDR3 protein: CASSIRDRATQPQHF
V gene: TRBV11-2; J gene: TRBJ2-5; CDR3 protein: CASSPVAGAGETQYF
V gene: TRBV7-2; J gene: TRBJ2-3; CDR3 protein: CASSFGGLAGTDTQYF
V gene: TRBV19; J gene: TRBJ2-2; CDR3 protein: CASTRGGGTGELFF
V gene: TRBV18; J gene: TRBJ1-2; CDR3 protein: CASSSRETVAKYGYTF
V gene: TRBV6-5; J gene: TRBJ1-2; CDR3 protein: CASRDRGSLYGYTF
V gene: TRBV6-1; J gene: TRBJ1-2; CDR3 protein: CASSRDRGTNYGYTF
V gene: TRBV19; J gene: TRBJ1-2; CDR3 protein: CASSPGQGSYGYTF
V gene: TRBV29-1; J gene: TRBJ2-1; CDR3 protein: CSVDLGQGPDEQFF
V gene: TRBV30; J gene: TRBJ1-3; CDR3 protein: CAWSVPSSGNTIYF
V gene: TRBV5-4; J gene: TRBJ1-2; CDR3 protein: CASSNRQGAQSYTF
V gene: TRBV7-8; J gene: TRBJ1-4; CDR3 protein: CASCPLGGAYEKLFF
V gene: TRBV29-1; J gene: TRBJ1-2; CDR3 protein: CSVERGQGRGYTF
V gene: TRBV4-1; J gene: TRBJ2-3; CDR3 protein: CASSQTTGPGTDTQYF
V gene: TRBV9; J gene: TRBJ1-4; CDR3 protein: CASSFRDRINEKLFF
V gene: TRBV29-1; J gene: TRBJ2-5; CDR3 protein: CSVEIGPGGTQYF
V gene: TRBV7-8; J gene: TRBJ1-1; CDR3 protein: CASSRAGQGGNTEAFF
V gene: TRBV29-1; J gene: TRBJ2-2; CDR3 protein: CNFPRQGPSNTGELFF
V gene: TRBV5-6; J gene: TRBJ1-2; CDR3 protein: CASRRLGTDYNYGYTF
V gene: TRBV7-8; J gene: TRBJ2-7; CDR3 protein: CASSLGALGQGVPYEQYF
V gene: TRBV6-5; J gene: TRBJ1-5; CDR3 protein: CASLSGQFSNQPQHF
V gene: TRBV19; J gene: TRBJ1-5; CDR3 protein: CASSSGTQLYQPQHF
V gene: TRBV6-5; J gene: TRBJ1-5; CDR3 protein: CASREGQGVDQPQHF
V gene: TRBV5-4; J gene: TRBJ2-1; CDR3 protein: CASSLLASSEQFF
V gene: TRBV7-2; J gene: TRBJ2-7; CDR3 protein: CASSPRRGLEQYF
V gene: TRBV14; J gene: TRBJ2-3; CDR3 protein: CASSQDFAGGLGADTQYF
V gene: TRBV7-8; J gene: TRBJ2-5; CDR3 protein: CASSLAPTVRETQYF
V gene: TRBV6-6; J gene: TRBJ1-2; CDR3 protein: CASRPGQGDYGYTF
V gene: TRBV5-1; J gene: TRBJ2-3; CDR3 protein: CASSPPPGRPDTQYF
V gene: TRBV7-2; J gene: TRBJ1-1; CDR3 protein: CASSFHRGNTEAFF
V gene: TRBV5-6; J gene: TRBJ1-6; CDR3 protein: CASSPPLGGGRGSPLHF
V gene: TRBV12-5; J gene: TRBJ2-2; CDR3 protein: CASGSFRDRGFGELFF
V gene: TRBV7-9; J gene: TRBJ1-2; CDR3 protein: CASSLADSWKGGYTF
V gene: TRBV6-1; J gene: TRBJ1-6; CDR3 protein: CASSEASNAPPLHF
V gene: TRBV11-2; J gene: TRBJ2-5; CDR3 protein: CASSYRDMETQYF
V gene: TRBV13; J gene: TRBJ2-3; CDR3 protein: CASKAGTDTQYF
V gene: TRBV6-5; J gene: TRBJ1-6; CDR3 protein: CASTIGGGSSPLHF
V gene: TRBV9; J gene: TRBJ1-1; CDR3 protein: CASSGSQGARGTEAFF
V gene: TRBV30; J gene: TRBJ1-3; CDR3 protein: CAWTGSGNTIYF
V gene: TRBV20-1; J gene: TRBJ1-5; CDR3 protein: CSASSGGHQPQHF
V gene: TRBV7-2; J gene: TRBJ1-3; CDR3 protein: CASSPRTGGSGNTIYF
V gene: TRBV19; J gene: TRBJ2-1; CDR3 protein: CASLGTSGVRGEQFF
V gene: TRBV7-2; J gene: TRBJ1-6; CDR3 protein: CASSLGTFPSPLHF